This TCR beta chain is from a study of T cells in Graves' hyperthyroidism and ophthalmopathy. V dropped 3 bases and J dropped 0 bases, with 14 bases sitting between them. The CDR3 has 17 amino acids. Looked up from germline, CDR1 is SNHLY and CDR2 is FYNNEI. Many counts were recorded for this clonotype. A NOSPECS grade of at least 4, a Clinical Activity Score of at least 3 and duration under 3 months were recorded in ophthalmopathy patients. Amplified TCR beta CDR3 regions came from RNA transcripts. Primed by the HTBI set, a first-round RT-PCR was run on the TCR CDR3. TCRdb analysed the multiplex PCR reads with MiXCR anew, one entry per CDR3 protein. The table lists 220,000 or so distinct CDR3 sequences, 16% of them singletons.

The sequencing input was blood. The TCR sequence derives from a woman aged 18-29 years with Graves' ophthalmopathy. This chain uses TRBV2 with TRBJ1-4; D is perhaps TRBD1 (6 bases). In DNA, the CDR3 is TGTGCCAGCAGTGACAGGGGATTATGGGCAACTAATGAAAAACTGTTTTTT. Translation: CASSDRGLWATNEKLFF.